This TCR beta chain emerged from a study of vaccination effects on CD4 cells after COVID-19. CDR1 SGDLS and CDR2 YYNGEE come from the germline V gene. The germline V and J ends were trimmed by 0 bases and 4 bases, with 4 bases remaining between them. This CDR3 region has 12 residues. Study outcomes and limitations: Spike-reactive clones in convalescents after vaccination were chiefly newly vaccine-induced. Marked clonal contraction of infection- and vaccine-induced clones was seen late after vaccination.

As regards this clone: Its cognate antigen is unknown.

Clones were sequenced by immunoSEQ multiplex PCR, and TCRdb holds only the in-frame ones, with some missing. Here the sample spans 30,000 to 35,000 clones, 55% to 75% being singletons. Sequencing followed a ViraFEST assay step that expanded antigen-specific CD4+ T cells with viral peptide pools. Following a roughly ten-day culture, CD4+ T cells were purified. The individual was infected with SARS-CoV-2 between March and December 2020, as confirmed by PCR. Half the medium was swapped for IL-2 medium on days 3 and 7. Sequencing was performed on CD4+ T cells from PBMCs cultured with a peptide pool, taken before COVID-19 vaccination. This TCR derives from a human donor who had a prior SARS-CoV-2 infection. This chain connects TRBV9 to TRBJ1-2; D unresolved. CDR3 residues: CASSVVGYGYTF. DNA of the CDR3: TGTGCCAGCAGCGTAGTAGGCTATGGCTACACCTTC.